This entry lists 13 T cell receptor beta chains sequenced from one sample in a study of blood T cell repertoires in COVID-19. Only in-frame clones appear in the TCRdb table, and some are missing; sequencing was by immunoSEQ multiplex PCR. The sample yields 150,000 or so clones, around 82% seen once. Sequencing used peripheral blood. The receptors here all came from a man between 60 and 75 years old who had recovered from COVID-19.

The rearrangement links TRBV25-1 to TRBJ2-2, with a tentative D call TRBD1 (5 bases). The germline V and J ends were trimmed by 0 bases and 6 bases, with 8 bases remaining between them. The CDR3 loop spans 14 amino acids. Germline V gene data show CDR1 as MGHDK and CDR2 as SYGVNS. The CDR3 spells CASSEYPGSGELFF. As DNA, the CDR3 is TGTGCCAGCAGTGAATATCCAGGGTCCGGGGAGCTGTTTTTT.

The chain couples TRBV30 to TRBJ1-6; D is undetermined. The CDR3 spans 13 residues. V lost 5 bases, J lost 10 bases, and 15 bases lay in between. CDR1 and CDR2 from the germline V gene are GTSNPN and SVGIG (reference sequence). CDR3 sequence (DNA): TGTGCCTGGGGGTTCGCAGTAAGATCACCCCTCCACTTT. Its translation: CAWGFAVRSPLHF.

The J gene is TRBJ1-1, the V gene TRBV7-3, with a tentative D call TRBD1 (6 bases). Germline V gives CDR1 SGHTA, CDR2 FQGTGA. The CDR3 contains 13 residues. V was shortened by 4 bases and J by 5 bases, with 11 bases between the two germline ends. CDR3 DNA: TGTGCCAGCAGCTCCGGACAGTGGACTGAAGCTTTCTTT. It codes for CASSSGQWTEAFF.

This chain connects TRBV7-6 to TRBJ1-3; 7 bases are shared with TRBD1. The CDR3 is made up of 16 amino acids. The V and J ends lost 6 bases and 4 bases, in that order; junction bases with no gene match: 12. CDR1 is SGHVS, CDR2 FNYEAQ, per germline. The CDR3 bases are TGTGCCAGCAGTCACCCACCGGGCAGGGGGGGAAACACCATATATTTT. This codes for CASSHPPGRGGNTIYF. Full variable domain (outside the CDR3, taken from reference TRBV7-6 and TRBJ1-3): GAGVSQSPRYKVTKRGQDVALRCDPISGHVSLYWYRQALGQGPEFLTYFNYEAQQDKSGLPNDRFSAERPEGSISTLTIQRTEQRDSAMYRCASSHPPGRGGNTIYFGEGSWLTVV.

V and J are TRBV19 and TRBJ1-2, with D tentatively TRBD1 (5 bases). Germline CDR1 and CDR2: LNHDA and SQIVND (reference sequence). Trimming took 7 bases from V and 7 from J, leaving 13 bases between them. The CDR3 has 12 residues. CDR3 loop: CASKKWGFGYTF. CDR3 DNA: TGTGCCAGTAAGAAATGGGGCTTTGGCTACACCTTC.

The chain's CDR3 is CASRGQITNEKLFF. The CDR3 coding sequence is TGTGCCAGCAGGGGACAGATCACTAATGAAAAACTGTTTTTT. This chain connects TRBV7-8 to TRBJ1-4; 7 nucleotides align to TRBD1. CDR3 length: 14 amino acids. J lost 2 bases, V lost 6 bases, and 3 bases had no gene match. Germline V lookup: CDR1 SGHVS, CDR2 FQNEAQ.

J is TRBJ2-3 and V is TRBV4-1; D possibly corresponds to TRBD2 (7 bases). The CDR3 runs to 17 residues. The V end lost 1 base, the J end lost 3 bases, and 17 bases lay between the germline ends. Germline-derived CDR1 and CDR2 are MGHRA and YSYEKL. CDR3 sequence reads: CASSQGGGGLATDTQYF. Here the CDR3 DNA reads TGCGCCAGCAGCCAAGGGGGCGGGGGCCTTGCTACAGATACGCAGTATTTT.

The V and J genes are TRBV27 and TRBJ2-3, with unresolved D. This CDR3 spans 13 amino acids. Germline CDR1 and CDR2: MNHEY and SMNVEV (reference sequence). V lost 6 bases and J lost 2, with 9 bases in between. DNA of the CDR3: TGTGCCAGCAGACCTATTCTCACAGATACGCAGTATTTT. Amino acids: CASRPILTDTQYF.

The chain has TRBV30 and TRBJ2-1, with 10 bases identical to TRBD1. The J segment lost 6 bases and the V segment lost 5 bases, leaving 7 bases of the junction unmatched. This CDR3 has 14 amino acids. Germline V CDR1 and CDR2: GTSNPN, SVGIG (reference sequence). The CDR3 protein is CAWGRDRGPNEQFF. CDR3 DNA sequence: TGTGCCTGGGGCCGGGACAGGGGCCCCAATGAGCAGTTCTTC.

The V and J genes are TRBV3-1 (or the pseudogene TRBV3-2) and TRBJ2-1, with TRBD2 matching 15 bases. This CDR3 has 19 residues. The junction had 14 bases not matched to a gene; V was cut back by 3 bases and J by 8 bases. Germline CDR1 and CDR2: LGHDT and YNNKEL (reference sequence). The CDR3 sequence: CASSHPPRTSGGASDEQFF. The CDR3 DNA sequence: TGTGCCAGCAGCCATCCCCCTAGGACTAGCGGGGGGGCCTCCGATGAGCAGTTCTTC.

The rearrangement links TRBV12-3 or TRBV12-4 to TRBJ2-5, with D unclear. This CDR3 is built from 13 residues. Trimming stripped 3 bases from V and 4 bases from J, with 9 bases between. The CDR3 region is CASSFQRLETQYF. The CDR3 region has the DNA TGTGCCAGCAGTTTTCAGCGACTAGAGACCCAGTACTTC.

V is TRBV7-2 and J is TRBJ2-5; weak D call: TRBD2 (6 bases). V lost 1 base to trimming and J lost 7 bases, with 10 bases between them. Germline V gene sequence: CDR1 SGHTA, CDR2 FQGNSA. The CDR3 contains 13 residues. The CDR3 loop reads CASSLVNGGTQYF. In DNA, the CDR3 is TGTGCCAGCAGCTTAGTAAACGGGGGGACCCAGTACTTC.

This clone was recorded only once. The V and J genes are TRBV19 and TRBJ2-2, with 8 bases identical to TRBD1. Germline V gene sequence: CDR1 LNHDA, CDR2 SQIVND (reference sequence). Trimming at V came to 0 bases and at J to 4 bases, leaving 4 bases not matched to a gene. This CDR3 is built from 16 residues. In nucleotides, the CDR3 is TGTGCCAGTAGTATAGATCGGGGACAGGTCACCGGGGAGCTGTTTTTT. Amino acid sequence: CASSIDRGQVTGELFF.